One and the same sample provided the 10 T cell receptor beta chains below, sequenced in a study of OX40 agonist ivuxolimab in advanced cancers. TCRdb's table, derived via immunoSEQ multiplex PCR, lists solely in-frame clones and lacks some. The sample includes about 67,000 clones, about nine tenths of them seen just once. The starting material was CD4+ or CD8+ T cells sorted from blood, obtained in a trial of the OX40 agonist ivuxolimab. These receptors were collected from an adult with an advanced solid tumor such as melanoma, head and neck, liver or kidney cancer.

The rearrangement links TRBV28 to TRBJ1-3; D call uncertain. Germline V lookup: CDR1 MDHEN, CDR2 SYDVKM. Deletions cut 3 bases from V and 6 bases from J, with 12 bases between. The CDR3 covers 14 residues. CDR3 in amino acids: CASSFPRDSNTIYF. The DNA of the CDR3 is TGTGCCAGCAGTTTCCCGAGGGATTCAAACACCATATATTTT.

This sequence joins TRBV28 and TRBJ1-1; TRBD1 aligns across 7 bases. With 8 bases clipped from V and 4 bases from J, the junction kept 19 bases outside the gene matches. Germline CDR1 MDHEN, CDR2 SYDVKM. The CDR3 has 17 amino acids. This CDR3 is CASSSGPGQWVSTEAFF. CDR3 coding DNA: TGTGCCAGCTCTTCGGGCCCGGGACAGTGGGTATCCACTGAAGCTTTCTTT.

The chain is built from TRBV20-1 and TRBJ2-3; no reliable D call. Germline loops: CDR1 DFQATT, CDR2 SNEGSKA (reference sequence). The CDR3 is 11 residues long. The V end lost 6 bases, the J end lost 9 bases, and 13 bases lay between the germline ends. The CDR3 is CSAPSLGTQYF. For the CDR3, the DNA is TGCAGTGCCCCCTCTCTTGGAACGCAGTATTTT.

V is TRBV7-9 and J is TRBJ2-1; D might be TRBD2 (6 bases). Between the trimmed V and J ends, which lost 5 bases and 2 bases, there was a span of 10 bases. CDR1 and CDR2 (germline): SEHNR, FQNEAQ (reference sequence). This CDR3 is built from 14 residues. The CDR3 DNA reads as TGTGCCAGCAGCACCGGGACTCCCTACAATGAGCAGTTCTTC. Translated: CASSTGTPYNEQFF.

J is TRBJ2-5 and V is TRBV10-3; D is tentatively TRBD1 or TRBD2 (5 bases each). Trimming took off 2 bases at V and 9 bases at J, with 10 bases between the two ends. Germline CDR1 and CDR2: ENHRY and SYGVKD. CDR3 length: 12 amino acids. The CDR3 reads CAISEEGRAQYF. The CDR3 bases are TGTGCCATCAGTGAGGAGGGACGGGCCCAGTACTTC.

This chain connects TRBV5-6 to TRBJ1-1; D gene unclear. From germline, CDR1 is SGHDT and CDR2 YYEEEE. Trimming left V 4 bases short and J 3 bases short, with 10 bases between. This CDR3 is 13 amino acids long. The CDR3 spells CASSPGRYTEAFF. The CDR3 DNA follows: TGTGCCAGCAGCCCTGGACGGTACACTGAAGCTTTCTTT.

This clone was recorded once. This chain links TRBV5-1 with TRBJ2-3; D gene uncertain. Germline lookup yields CDR1 SGHRS and CDR2 YFSETQ. The CDR3 runs 14 residues. V was trimmed by 2 bases and J by 2 bases, leaving 9 bases between them. CDR3 loop: CASSFDVVTDTQYF. The CDR3 DNA follows: TGCGCCAGCAGCTTTGACGTGGTCACAGATACGCAGTATTTT. The full variable domain, its missing parts supplied by reference TRBV5-1 and TRBJ2-3, is KAGVTQTPRYLIKTRGQQVTLSCSPISGHRSVSWYQQTPGQGLQFLFEYFSETQRNKGNFPGRFSGRQFSNSRSEMNVSTLELGDSALYLCASSFDVVTDTQYFGPGTRLTVL.

The chain uses TRBV19 and TRBJ1-2; tentative D call: TRBD1 (5 bases). Per germline, CDR1 LNHDA and CDR2 SQIVND (reference sequence). V was trimmed by 0 bases and J by 7 bases, leaving 12 bases between them. The CDR3 is made up of 14 amino acids. CDR3 in DNA: TGTGCCAGTAGTATAGACCCGGGACGAGGTGGCTACACCTTC. Translated: CASSIDPGRGGYTF.

V usage is TRBV29-1 and J usage is TRBJ1-1; no reliable D call. The V gene lost 2 bases and the J gene lost 6 bases, with 7 bases spanning the gap. CDR1 SQVTM and CDR2 ANQGSEA come from the germline V gene. There are 11 residues in the CDR3. CDR3 in amino acids: CSVEYLSEAFF. The CDR3 DNA reads TGCAGCGTTGAATATCTGTCTGAAGCTTTCTTT.

The chain combines TRBV11-3 with TRBJ1-1; D call uncertain. The CDR3 has 13 residues. CDR1 is SGHNT and CDR2 is YENEEA in the germline V gene. The V gene lost 8 bases and the J gene lost 4 bases, with 14 bases spanning the gap. The CDR3 is CASDPQWGTEAFF. The CDR3 DNA sequence: TGTGCCAGCGACCCCCAGTGGGGCACTGAAGCTTTCTTT.